This TCR beta chain was retrieved from a study of blood T cells in healthy people across ages. Together with a sample-barcoded 5' primer, a J-beta primer mix was included in a second PCR lasting about 6 to 12 cycles. In TCRdb, the 5' RACE reads were re-called with MiXCR into one record per CDR3 protein. The sample records 1.5 million to 2 million distinct CDR3 sequences, 25% to 30% being singletons. Findings and limits, study-wide: Leaving the PBMCs unsorted stopped any conclusive comparison of naive versus antigen-experienced cells.

In its sample, this clonotype was seen a few times. The antigen remains unidentified. The sample comprised blood. The TCR originated in a woman aged 25-40 years in good health.

In DNA, the CDR3 is TGCGCCAGCAGCCTAAAACCTGGACAGGTCCCCTACGCTTTCTTT. It codes for CASSLKPGQVPYAFF. The gene calls are TRBV5-1 and TRBJ1-1; 7 bases match TRBD1. CDR3 length equals 15 residues. V dropped 4 bases and J dropped 11; count of bases not matched to a gene: 17. Germline CDR1 SGHRS, CDR2 YFSETQ.